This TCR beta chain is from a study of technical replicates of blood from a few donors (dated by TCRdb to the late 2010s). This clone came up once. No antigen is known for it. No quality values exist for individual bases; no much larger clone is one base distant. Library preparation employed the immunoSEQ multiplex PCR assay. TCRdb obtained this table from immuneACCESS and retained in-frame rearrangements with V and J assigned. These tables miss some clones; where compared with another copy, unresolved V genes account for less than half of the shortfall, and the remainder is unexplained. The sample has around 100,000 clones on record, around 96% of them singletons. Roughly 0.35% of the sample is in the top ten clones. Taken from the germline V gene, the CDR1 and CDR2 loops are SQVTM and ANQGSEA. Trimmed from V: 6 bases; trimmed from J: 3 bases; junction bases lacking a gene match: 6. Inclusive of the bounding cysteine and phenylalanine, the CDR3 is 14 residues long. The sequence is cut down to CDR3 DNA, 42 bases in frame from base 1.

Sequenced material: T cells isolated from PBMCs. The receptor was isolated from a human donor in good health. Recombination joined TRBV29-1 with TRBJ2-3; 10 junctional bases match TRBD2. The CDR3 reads CSVGAGGPTDTQYF. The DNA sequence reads TGCAGCGTGGGAGCGGGAGGGCCTACAGATACGCAGTATTTT.